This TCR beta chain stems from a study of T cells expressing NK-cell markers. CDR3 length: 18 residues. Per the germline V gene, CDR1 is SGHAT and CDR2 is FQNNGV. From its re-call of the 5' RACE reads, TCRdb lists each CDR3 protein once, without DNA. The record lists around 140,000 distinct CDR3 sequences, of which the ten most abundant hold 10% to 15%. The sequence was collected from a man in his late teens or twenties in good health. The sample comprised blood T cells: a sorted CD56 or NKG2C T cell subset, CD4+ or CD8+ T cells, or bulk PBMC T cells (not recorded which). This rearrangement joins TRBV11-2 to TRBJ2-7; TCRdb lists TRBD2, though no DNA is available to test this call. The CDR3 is CASSLFRGGRAVSYEQYF. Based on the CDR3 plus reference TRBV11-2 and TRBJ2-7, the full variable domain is EAGVAQSPRYKIIEKRQSVAFWCNPISGHATLYWYQQILGQGPKLLIQFQNNGVVDDSQLPKDRFSAERLKGVDSTLKIQPAKLEDSAVYLCASSLFRGGRAVSYEQYFGPGTRLTVT.